This T cell receptor (beta chain) was obtained from a study of response to subunit inactivated influenza vaccine (dated by TCRdb to 2017 to 2018). Background for the entire study: To follow how T cells responded to a trivalent subunit inactivated influenza vaccine, the researchers relied on deep quantitative profiling of the T cell receptor repertoire. On the study overall, not on this receptor specifically: The authors suggested that each seasonal influenza vaccination may recruit only a limited number of new T cells.

Taken from the germline V gene (reference sequence), the CDR1 and CDR2 loops are SEHNR and FQNEAQ. From the cysteine through the phenylalanine, the CDR3 covers 14 amino acids. Just CDR3 DNA is preserved here, 42 bases in frame from base 1. V loses 3 bases, J loses 3 bases, and the germline ends lie 9 bases apart. Library prep was done by RT-PCR. Sequencing instrument: Illumina HiSeq 2500. Using fastp at Q25 and MiXCR, TCRdb reprocessed the public reads and kept productive beta chains. Records with the same CDR3 protein are collapsed into one entry carrying the most frequent genes and DNA. The sample table shows about 830,000 distinct CDR3 sequences, and 15% to 20% are seen once. The top ten clonotypes cover about a tenth of the sample. Concerning this clonotype: Its antigen is still unknown. Base-call qualities are not available, and no considerably larger clone is one nucleotide away.

The sequence joins TRBV7-9 to TRBJ2-1, with the D gene too uncertain to name. The sequencing used PBMCs from blood, collected 5 days after vaccination. The source of this sequence is a man aged 45 to 65 who received an inactivated influenza vaccine. Donor details come from another sample of the same person, matched by shared clones. The DNA sequence reads TGTGCCAGCAGCTTTAAGGCGGTCTACAATGAGCAGTTCTTC. Its amino acids are CASSFKAVYNEQFF.